This T cell receptor beta chain was retrieved from a study of CD8+CD57+ T cells in acquired aplastic anemia. Study-wide findings and caveats: Over 25 shared CD8+ CDR3s appeared highly expressed within patients' immunodominant clones. The study found no significant CD8+ Simpson's diversity difference between patients and controls.

Genomic DNA templated the TCR beta VDJ and CDR3 profiling. One entry per CDR3 protein results from TCRdb running MiXCR on the reads. The top ten hold approximately 3.9% of the sample, which has 400,000 to 450,000 distinct CDR3 sequences, roughly 64% seen once. The germline V gene has CDR1 WSHSY and CDR2 SAAADI. The CDR3 is 18 residues long. This clonotype appeared many times. Antigen specificity is unknown. Being one base from a much bigger clone, this may be a read error. This clonotype was obtained from a human donor in good health, serving as a control. The chain has TRBV10-2 and TRBJ1-4, with 8 bases identical to TRBD1. The sample comprised sorted CD4+, CD8+, or CD8+CD57+ T cells (not recorded which) from PBMCs. The CDR3 DNA reads as TGCGCCAGCAATCTCGAGCGAGGACAGGGACCAACTAATGAAAGACTGTTTTTT. Its translation: CASNLERGQGPTNERLFF.